This T cell receptor beta chain is from a study of blood T cell repertoires in COVID-19. Looking at the study overall: Sites in the United States, Italy and Spain provided acute and convalescent COVID-19 samples. PBMCs, B-cell-depleted T cells, or T cells were the source of the cDNA or gDNA that made up the material.

Original handling: Amplifying reference gene primers gave estimates of nucleated cell counts. This table comes from immunoSEQ multiplex PCR, and its TCRdb copy is limited to in-frame clones, with some not included. The V and J calls and clone size were taken over from that table, and D and trimming were inferred from the DNA. This table has around 190,000 clones, roughly 86% appearing once. Self-reported history from a screening survey and questionnaire set each donor's cohort. With 6 bases removed from V and 5 bases from J, the gap between germline ends came to 9 bases. Germline V CDR1 and CDR2: DFQATT, SNEGSKA (reference sequence). The CDR3 loop spans 11 amino acids.

Sequencing input: PBMCs or T cells enriched from blood (not recorded which). The clonotype was recovered from a man aged 40-49 years with acute COVID-19. The chain carries TRBV20-1 and TRBJ2-3; a possible D gene is TRBD2 (5 bases). CDR3 coding DNA: TGCAGTGCCTCGGCGGGAGATACGCAGTATTTT. This sequence encodes CSASAGDTQYF.